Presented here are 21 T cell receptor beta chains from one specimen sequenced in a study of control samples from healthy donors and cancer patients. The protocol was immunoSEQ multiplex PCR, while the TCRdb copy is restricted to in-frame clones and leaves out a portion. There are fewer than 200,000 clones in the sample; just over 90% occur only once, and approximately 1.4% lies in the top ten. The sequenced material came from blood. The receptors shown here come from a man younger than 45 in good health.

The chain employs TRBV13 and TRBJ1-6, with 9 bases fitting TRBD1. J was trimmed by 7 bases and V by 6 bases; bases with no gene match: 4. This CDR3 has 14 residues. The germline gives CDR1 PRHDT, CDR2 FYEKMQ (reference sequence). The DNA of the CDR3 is TGTGCCAGCAGGACACAGGGGGCGAATTCACCCCTCCACTTT. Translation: CASRTQGANSPLHF.

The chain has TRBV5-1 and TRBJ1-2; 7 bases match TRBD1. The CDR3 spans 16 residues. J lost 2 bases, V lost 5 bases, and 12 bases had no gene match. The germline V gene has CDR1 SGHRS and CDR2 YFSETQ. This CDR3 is CASRVAPETGNYGYTF. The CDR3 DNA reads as TGCGCCAGCAGGGTCGCACCTGAGACAGGGAACTATGGCTACACCTTC.

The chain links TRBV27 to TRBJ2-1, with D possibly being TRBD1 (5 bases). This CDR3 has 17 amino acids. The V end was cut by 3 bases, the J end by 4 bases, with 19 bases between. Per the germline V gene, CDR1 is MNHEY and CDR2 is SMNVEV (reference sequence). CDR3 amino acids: CASSFRTSQTSYNEQFF. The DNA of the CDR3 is TGTGCCAGCAGTTTTAGGACATCCCAAACTTCGTACAATGAGCAGTTCTTC.

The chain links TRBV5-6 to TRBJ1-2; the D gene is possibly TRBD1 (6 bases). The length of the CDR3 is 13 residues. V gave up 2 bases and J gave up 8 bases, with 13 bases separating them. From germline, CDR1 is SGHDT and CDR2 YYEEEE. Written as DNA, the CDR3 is TGTGCCAGCAGCTTTCCGGACAGCGCGGGCTACACCTTC. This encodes CASSFPDSAGYTF.

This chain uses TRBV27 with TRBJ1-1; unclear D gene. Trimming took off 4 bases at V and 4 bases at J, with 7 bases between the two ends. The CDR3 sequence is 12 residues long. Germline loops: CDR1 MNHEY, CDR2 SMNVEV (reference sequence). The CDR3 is CASSSVGTEAFF. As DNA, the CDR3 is TGTGCCAGCAGTTCTGTAGGCACTGAAGCTTTCTTT.

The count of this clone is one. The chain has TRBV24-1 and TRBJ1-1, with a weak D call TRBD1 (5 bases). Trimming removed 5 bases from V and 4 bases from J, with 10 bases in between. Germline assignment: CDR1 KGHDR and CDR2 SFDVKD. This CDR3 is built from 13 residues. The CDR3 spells CATSGQGSTEAFF. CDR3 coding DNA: TGTGCCACCAGTGGTCAGGGATCCACTGAAGCTTTCTTT.

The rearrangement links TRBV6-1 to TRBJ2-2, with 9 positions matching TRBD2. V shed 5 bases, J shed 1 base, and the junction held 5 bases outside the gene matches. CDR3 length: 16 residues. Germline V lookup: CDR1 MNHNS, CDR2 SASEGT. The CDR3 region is CASSKEAGGNTGELFF. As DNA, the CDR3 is TGTGCCAGCAGTAAAGAAGCGGGGGGGAACACCGGGGAGCTGTTTTTT.

The CDR3 sequence is CASSLGGGAEQFF. CDR3 in DNA: TGCGCCAGCAGTTTGGGGGGAGGGGCCGAGCAGTTCTTC. The chain uses TRBV10-2 and TRBJ2-1; 7 bases are shared with TRBD2. The CDR3 is 13 amino acids. Per the germline V gene, CDR1 is WSHSY and CDR2 is SAAADI. Unmatched junction bases numbered 8, after V lost 5 bases and J lost 10 bases.

In DNA form, the CDR3 reads TGTGCCAGCAGTTTAATCGGGACAGGGGGCTTTGGGGCCAACGTCCTGACTTTC. This sequence encodes CASSLIGTGGFGANVLTF. This chain links TRBV28 with TRBJ2-6; 12 positions agree with TRBD1. Germline-derived CDR1 and CDR2 are MDHEN and SYDVKM. Trimming cost V 2 bases and J 3 bases; bases outside gene matches: 5. CDR3 size: 18 residues. The variable domain in full, completed from reference TRBV28 and TRBJ2-6, reads DVKVTQSSRYLVKRTGEKVFLECVQDMDHENMFWYRQDPGLGLRLIYFSYDVKMKEKGDIPEGYSVSREKKERFSLILESASTNQTSMYLCASSLIGTGGFGANVLTFGAGSRLTVL.

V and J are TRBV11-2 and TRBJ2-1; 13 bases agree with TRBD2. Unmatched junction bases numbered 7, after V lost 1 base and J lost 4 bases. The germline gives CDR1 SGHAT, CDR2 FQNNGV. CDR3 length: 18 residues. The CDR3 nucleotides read TGTGCCAGCAGCTTAGGCTCCGGGACTAGCGGGACTTACAATGAGCAGTTCTTC. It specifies CASSLGSGTSGTYNEQFF.

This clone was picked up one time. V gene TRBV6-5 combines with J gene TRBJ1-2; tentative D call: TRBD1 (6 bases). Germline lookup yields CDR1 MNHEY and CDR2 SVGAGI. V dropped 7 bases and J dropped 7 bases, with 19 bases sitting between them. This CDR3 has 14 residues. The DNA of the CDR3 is TGTGCCAGCACCCCCTACGGAGAGGGGGTTGGCTACACCTTC. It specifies CASTPYGEGVGYTF.

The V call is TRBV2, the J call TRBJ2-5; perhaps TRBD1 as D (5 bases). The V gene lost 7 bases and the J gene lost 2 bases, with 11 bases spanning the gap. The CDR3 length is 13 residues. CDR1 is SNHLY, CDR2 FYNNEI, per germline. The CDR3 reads CASTRQIQETQYF. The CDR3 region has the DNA TGTGCCAGCACCCGACAGATTCAAGAGACCCAGTACTTC.

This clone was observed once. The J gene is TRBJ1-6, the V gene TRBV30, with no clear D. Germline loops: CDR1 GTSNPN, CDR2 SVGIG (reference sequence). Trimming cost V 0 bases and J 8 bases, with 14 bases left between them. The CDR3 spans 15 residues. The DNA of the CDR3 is TGTGCCTGGAGTGTAACGGCTCTCCATGATTCACCCCTCCACTTT. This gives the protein CAWSVTALHDSPLHF. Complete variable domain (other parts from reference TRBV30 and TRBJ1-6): SQTIHQWPATLVQPVGSPLSLECTVEGTSNPNLYWYRQAAGRGLQLLFYSVGIGQISSEVPQNLSASRPQDRQFILSSKKLLLSDSGFYLCAWSVTALHDSPLHFGNGTRLTVT.

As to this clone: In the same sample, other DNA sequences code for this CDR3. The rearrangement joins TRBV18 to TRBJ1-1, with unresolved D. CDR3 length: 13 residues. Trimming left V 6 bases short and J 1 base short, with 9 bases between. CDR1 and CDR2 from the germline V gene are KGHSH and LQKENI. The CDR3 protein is CASSRDKNTEAFF. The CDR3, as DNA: TGTGCCAGCTCTCGTGACAAGAACACTGAAGCTTTCTTT. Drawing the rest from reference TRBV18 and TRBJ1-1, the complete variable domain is NAGVMQNPRHLVRRRGQEARLRCSPMKGHSHVYWYRQLPEEGLKFMVYLQKENIIDESGMPKERFSAEFPKEGPSILRIQQVVRGDSAAYFCASSRDKNTEAFFGQGTRLTVV.

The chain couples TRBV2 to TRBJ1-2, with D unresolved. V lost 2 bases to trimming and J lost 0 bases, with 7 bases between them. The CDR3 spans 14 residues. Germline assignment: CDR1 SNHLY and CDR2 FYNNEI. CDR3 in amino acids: CASSERQPNYGYTF. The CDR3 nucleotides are TGTGCCAGCAGTGAAAGGCAGCCTAACTATGGCTACACCTTC.

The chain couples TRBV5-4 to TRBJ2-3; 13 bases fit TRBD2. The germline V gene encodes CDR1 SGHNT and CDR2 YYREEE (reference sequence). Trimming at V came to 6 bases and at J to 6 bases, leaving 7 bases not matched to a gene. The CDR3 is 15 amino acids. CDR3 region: CASNPTSGGVDTQYF. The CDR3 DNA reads TGTGCCAGCAACCCCACTAGCGGGGGGGTGGATACGCAGTATTTT.

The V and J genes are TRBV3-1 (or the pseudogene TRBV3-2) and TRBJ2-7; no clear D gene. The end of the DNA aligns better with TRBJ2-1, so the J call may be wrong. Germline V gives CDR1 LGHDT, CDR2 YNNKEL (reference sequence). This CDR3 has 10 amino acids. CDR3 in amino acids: CASSQPGQFF. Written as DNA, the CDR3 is TGTGCCAGCAGCCAACCCGGACAGTTCTTC.

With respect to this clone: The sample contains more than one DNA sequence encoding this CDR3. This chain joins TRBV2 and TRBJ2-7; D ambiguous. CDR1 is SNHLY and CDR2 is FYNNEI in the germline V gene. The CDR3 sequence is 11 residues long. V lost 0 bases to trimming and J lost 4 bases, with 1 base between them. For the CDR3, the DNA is TGTGCCAGCAGTGAAGCGTACGAGCAGTACTTC. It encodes CASSEAYEQYF.

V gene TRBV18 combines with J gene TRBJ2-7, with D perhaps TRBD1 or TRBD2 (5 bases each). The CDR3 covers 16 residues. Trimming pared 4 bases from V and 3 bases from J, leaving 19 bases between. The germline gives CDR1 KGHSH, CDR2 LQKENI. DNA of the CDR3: TGTGCCAGCTCACTTTACCCGGGACGGCAGATCTACGAGCAGTACTTC. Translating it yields CASSLYPGRQIYEQYF.

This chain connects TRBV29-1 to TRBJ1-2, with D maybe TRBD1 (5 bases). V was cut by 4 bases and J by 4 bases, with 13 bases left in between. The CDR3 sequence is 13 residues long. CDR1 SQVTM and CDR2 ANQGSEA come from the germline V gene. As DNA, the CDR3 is TGCAGCGTTGTAGCCAGGGAGGCCTATGGCTACACCTTC. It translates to CSVVAREAYGYTF. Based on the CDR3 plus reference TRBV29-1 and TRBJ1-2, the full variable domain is SAVISQKPSRDICQRGTSLTIQCQVDSQVTMMFWYRQQPGQSLTLIATANQGSEATYESGFVIDKFPISRPNLTFSTLTVSNMSPEDSSIYLCSVVAREAYGYTFGSGTRLTVV.

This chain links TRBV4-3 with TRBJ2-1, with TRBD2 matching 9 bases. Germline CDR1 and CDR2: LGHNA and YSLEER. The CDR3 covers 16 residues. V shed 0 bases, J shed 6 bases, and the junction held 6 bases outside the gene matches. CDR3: CASSQEGAGGPNEQFF. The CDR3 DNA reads TGCGCCAGCAGCCAAGAGGGGGCGGGGGGGCCCAATGAGCAGTTCTTC.